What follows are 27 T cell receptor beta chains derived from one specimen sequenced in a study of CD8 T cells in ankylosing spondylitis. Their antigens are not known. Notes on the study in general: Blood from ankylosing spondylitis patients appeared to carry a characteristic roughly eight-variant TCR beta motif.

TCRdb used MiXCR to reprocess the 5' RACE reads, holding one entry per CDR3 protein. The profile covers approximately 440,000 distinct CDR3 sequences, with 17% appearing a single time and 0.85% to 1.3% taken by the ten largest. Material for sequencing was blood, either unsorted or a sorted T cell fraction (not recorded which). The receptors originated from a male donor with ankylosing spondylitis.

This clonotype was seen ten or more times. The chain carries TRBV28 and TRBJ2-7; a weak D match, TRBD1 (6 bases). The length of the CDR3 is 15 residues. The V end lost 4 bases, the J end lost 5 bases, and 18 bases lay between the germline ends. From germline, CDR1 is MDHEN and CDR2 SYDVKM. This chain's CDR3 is CASSSPTGHIHEQYF. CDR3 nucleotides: TGTGCCAGCAGTTCTCCTACGGGACACATCCACGAGCAGTACTTC.

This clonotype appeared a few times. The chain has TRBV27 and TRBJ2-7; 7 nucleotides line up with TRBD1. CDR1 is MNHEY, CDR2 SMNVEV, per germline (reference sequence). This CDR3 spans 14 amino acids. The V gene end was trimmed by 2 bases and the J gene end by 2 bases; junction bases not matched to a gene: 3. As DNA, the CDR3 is TGTGCCAGCAGTTTACCGGGACAGACCTACGAGCAGTACTTC. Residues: CASSLPGQTYEQYF.

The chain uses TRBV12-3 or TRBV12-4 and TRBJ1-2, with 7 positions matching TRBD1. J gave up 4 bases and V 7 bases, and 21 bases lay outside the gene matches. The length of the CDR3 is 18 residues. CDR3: CASTRRGSGGFSGYGYTF. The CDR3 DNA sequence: TGTGCCAGCACAAGGCGCGGGTCAGGGGGATTCTCCGGCTATGGCTACACCTTC.

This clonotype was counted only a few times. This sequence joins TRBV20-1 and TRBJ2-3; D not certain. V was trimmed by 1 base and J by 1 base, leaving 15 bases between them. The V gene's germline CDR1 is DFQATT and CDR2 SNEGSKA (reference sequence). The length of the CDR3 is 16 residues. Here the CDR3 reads CSARAPIRTRTDTQYF. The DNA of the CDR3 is TGCAGTGCTAGAGCCCCTATTCGGACCCGCACAGATACGCAGTATTTT.

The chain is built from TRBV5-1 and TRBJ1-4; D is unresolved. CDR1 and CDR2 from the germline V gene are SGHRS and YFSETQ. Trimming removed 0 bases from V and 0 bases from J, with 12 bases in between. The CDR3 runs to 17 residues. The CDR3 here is CASSLDPRVSTNEKLFF. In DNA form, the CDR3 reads TGCGCCAGCAGCTTGGATCCGCGGGTTTCAACTAATGAAAAACTGTTTTTT.

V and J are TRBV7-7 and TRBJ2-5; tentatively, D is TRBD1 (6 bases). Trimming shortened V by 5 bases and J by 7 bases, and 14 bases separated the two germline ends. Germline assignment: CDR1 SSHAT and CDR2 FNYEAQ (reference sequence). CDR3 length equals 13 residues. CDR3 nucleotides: TGTGCCAGCAGCAACACAGGGTTGGGGACCCAGTACTTC. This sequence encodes CASSNTGLGTQYF.

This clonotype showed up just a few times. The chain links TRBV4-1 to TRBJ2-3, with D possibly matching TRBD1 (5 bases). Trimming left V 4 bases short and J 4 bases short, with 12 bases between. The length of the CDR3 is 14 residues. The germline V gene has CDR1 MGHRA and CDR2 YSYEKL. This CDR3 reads CASSLQGVADTQYF. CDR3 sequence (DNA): TGCGCCAGCAGCCTACAAGGGGTCGCAGATACGCAGTATTTT.

The CDR3 bases are TGTGCCAGCAGCCTACCGGGGACTCGTAGCAATCAGCCCCAGCATTTT. This sequence encodes CASSLPGTRSNQPQHF. This rearrangement joins TRBV7-2 to TRBJ1-5; possibly TRBD1 for D (5 bases). Germline CDR1 SGHTA, CDR2 FQGNSA. Trimming took 5 bases from V and 0 from J, leaving 14 bases between them. The CDR3 consists of 16 residues.

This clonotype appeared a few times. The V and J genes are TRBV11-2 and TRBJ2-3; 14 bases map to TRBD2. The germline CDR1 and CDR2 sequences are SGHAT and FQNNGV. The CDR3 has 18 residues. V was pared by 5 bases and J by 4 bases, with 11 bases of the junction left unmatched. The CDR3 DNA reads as TGTGCCAGCAGCCGAGTGGGACTAGCGGGAGCCAAGTCAGATACGCAGTATTTT. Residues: CASSRVGLAGAKSDTQYF.

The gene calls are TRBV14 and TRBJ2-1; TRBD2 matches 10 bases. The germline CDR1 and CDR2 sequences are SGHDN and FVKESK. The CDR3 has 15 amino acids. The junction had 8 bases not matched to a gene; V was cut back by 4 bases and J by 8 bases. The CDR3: CASSPSGGYRDEQFF. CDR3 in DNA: TGTGCCAGCAGCCCTAGCGGGGGCTACCGGGATGAGCAGTTCTTC.

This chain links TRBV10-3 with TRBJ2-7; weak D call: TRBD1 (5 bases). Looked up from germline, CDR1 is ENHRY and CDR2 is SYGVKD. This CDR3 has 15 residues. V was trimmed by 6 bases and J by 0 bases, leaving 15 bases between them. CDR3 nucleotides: TGTGCCATCAGCGCGACAGACAGAGACTCCTACGAGCAGTACTTC. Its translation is CAISATDRDSYEQYF.

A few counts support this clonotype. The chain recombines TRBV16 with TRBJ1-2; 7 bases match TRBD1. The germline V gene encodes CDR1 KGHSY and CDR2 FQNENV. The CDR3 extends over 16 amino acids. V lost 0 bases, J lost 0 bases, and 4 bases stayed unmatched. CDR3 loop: CASSQSGGQPNYGYTF. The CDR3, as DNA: TGTGCCAGCAGCCAATCAGGGGGACAGCCTAACTATGGCTACACCTTC.

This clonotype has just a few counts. This chain's CDR3 is CASSELANSPLHF. CDR3 DNA sequence: TGTGCCAGCAGTGAATTGGCGAATTCACCCCTCCACTTT. This rearrangement joins TRBV2 to TRBJ1-6; D not certain. This CDR3 is built from 13 residues. In germline, CDR1 is SNHLY, CDR2 FYNNEI. Trimming took 2 bases from V and 7 from J, leaving 6 bases between them. Full variable domain (rest looked up from reference TRBV2 and TRBJ1-6): EPEVTQTPSHQVTQMGQEVILRCVPISNHLYFYWYRQILGQKVEFLVSFYNNEISEKSEIFDDQFSVERPDGSNFTLKIRSTKLEDSAMYFCASSELANSPLHFGNGTRLTVT.

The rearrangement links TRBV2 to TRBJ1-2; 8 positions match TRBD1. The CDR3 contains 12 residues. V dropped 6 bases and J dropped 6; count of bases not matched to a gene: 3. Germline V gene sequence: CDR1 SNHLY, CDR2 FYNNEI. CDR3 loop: CASRTGGDGYTF. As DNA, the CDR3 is TGTGCCAGCAGAACAGGGGGAGATGGCTACACCTTC.

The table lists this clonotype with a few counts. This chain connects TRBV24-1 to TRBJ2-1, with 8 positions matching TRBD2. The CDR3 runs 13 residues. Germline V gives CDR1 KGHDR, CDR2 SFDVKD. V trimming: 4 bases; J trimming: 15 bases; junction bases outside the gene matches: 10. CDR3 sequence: CATSEPLTSGWFF. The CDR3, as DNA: TGTGCCACCAGTGAGCCTCTTACTAGCGGATGGTTCTTC.

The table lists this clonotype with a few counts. CDR3 amino acids: CASRPGTSGGAIGELFF. The CDR3 nucleotides are TGTGCCAGCAGGCCCGGGACTAGCGGGGGGGCCATCGGGGAGCTGTTTTTT. The rearrangement uses TRBV12-3 or TRBV12-4 and TRBJ2-2; 16 bases align to TRBD2. This CDR3 has 17 residues. J was trimmed by 7 bases and V by 6 bases; bases with no gene match: 8.

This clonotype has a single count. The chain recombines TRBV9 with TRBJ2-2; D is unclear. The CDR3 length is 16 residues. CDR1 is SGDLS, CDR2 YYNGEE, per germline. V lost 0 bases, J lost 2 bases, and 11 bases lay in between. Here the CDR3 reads CASSVAPQVNTGELFF. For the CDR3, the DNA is TGTGCCAGCAGCGTAGCTCCCCAGGTTAACACCGGGGAGCTGTTTTTT. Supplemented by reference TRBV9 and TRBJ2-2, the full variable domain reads DSGVTQTPKHLITATGQRVTLRCSPRSGDLSVYWYQQSLDQGLQFLIQYYNGEERAKGNILERFSAQQFPDLHSELNLSSLELGDSALYFCASSVAPQVNTGELFFGEGSRLTVL.

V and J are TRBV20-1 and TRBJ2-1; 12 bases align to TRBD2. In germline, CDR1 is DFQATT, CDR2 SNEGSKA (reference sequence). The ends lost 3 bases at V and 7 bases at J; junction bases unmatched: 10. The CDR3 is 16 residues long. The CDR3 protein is CSASYQPGLAGNEQFF. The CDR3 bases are TGCAGTGCTAGCTATCAACCGGGACTAGCGGGTAATGAGCAGTTCTTC.

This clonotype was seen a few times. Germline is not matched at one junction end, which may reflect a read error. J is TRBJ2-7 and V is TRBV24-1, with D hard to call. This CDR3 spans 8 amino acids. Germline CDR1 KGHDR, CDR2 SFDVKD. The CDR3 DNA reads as TGTGCCACCAGTGATTTCTATTTC. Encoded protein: CATSDFYF.

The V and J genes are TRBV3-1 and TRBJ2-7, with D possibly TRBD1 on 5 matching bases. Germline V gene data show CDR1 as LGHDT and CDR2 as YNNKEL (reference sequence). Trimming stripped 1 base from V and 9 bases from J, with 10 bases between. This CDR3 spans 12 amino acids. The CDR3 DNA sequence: TGTGCCAGCAGCCAAGTATCGGACACGCAGTACTTC. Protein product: CASSQVSDTQYF.

The CDR3 DNA reads TGTGCCAGCAGATACCAGGGGGAGAGCAATCAGCCCCAGCATTTT. Amino acids: CASRYQGESNQPQHF. The rearrangement links TRBV6-5 to TRBJ1-5; TRBD1 matches 7 bases. The CDR3 loop spans 15 amino acids. The germline gives CDR1 MNHEY, CDR2 SVGAGI. With V trimmed by 6 bases and J by 1 base, 6 bases remained unmatched.

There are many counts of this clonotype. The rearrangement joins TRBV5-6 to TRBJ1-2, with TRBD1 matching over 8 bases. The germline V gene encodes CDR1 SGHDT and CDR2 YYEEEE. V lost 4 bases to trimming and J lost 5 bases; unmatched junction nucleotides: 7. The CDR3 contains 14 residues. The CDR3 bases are TGTGCCAGCAGCCCCCCGAGACAGGGGTATGGCTACACCTTC. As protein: CASSPPRQGYGYTF.

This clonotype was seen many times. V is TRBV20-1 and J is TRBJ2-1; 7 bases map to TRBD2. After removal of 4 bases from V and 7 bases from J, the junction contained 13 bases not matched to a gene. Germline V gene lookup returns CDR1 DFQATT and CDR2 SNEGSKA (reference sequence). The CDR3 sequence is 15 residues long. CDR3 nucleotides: TGCAGTGCTATGGGAGCGGGACCCTCCGGGAATGAGCAGTTCTTC. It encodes CSAMGAGPSGNEQFF.

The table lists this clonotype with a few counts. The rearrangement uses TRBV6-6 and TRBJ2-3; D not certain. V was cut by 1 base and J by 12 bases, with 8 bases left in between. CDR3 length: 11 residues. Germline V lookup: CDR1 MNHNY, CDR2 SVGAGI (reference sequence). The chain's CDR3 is CASSYYEKQYF. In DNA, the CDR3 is TGTGCCAGCAGTTACTATGAGAAACAGTATTTT.

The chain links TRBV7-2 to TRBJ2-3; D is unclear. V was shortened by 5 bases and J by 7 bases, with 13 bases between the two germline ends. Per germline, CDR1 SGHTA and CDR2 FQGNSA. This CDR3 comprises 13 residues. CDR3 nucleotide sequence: TGTGCCAGCAGCCCGAGCTCTAGTAATACGCAGTATTTT. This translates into CASSPSSSNTQYF.

CDR3 region: CASSFLAGGWEQFF. The CDR3 coding sequence is TGTGCCAGCAGTTTCCTAGCGGGAGGATGGGAGCAGTTCTTC. This sequence joins TRBV6-2 or TRBV6-3 and TRBJ2-1, with 11 bases matching TRBD2. The CDR3 is 14 residues long. Trimming at V came to 4 bases and at J to 10 bases, leaving 6 bases not matched to a gene. Germline CDR1 and CDR2: MNHEY and SVGEGT.

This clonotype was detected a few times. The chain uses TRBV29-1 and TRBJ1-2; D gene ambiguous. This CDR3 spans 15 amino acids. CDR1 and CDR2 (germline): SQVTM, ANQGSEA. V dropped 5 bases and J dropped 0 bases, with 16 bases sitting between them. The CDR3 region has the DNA TGCAGCGTTCCACCTAGCGCAGCCGCTAACTATGGCTACACCTTC. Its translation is CSVPPSAAANYGYTF.